This is a list of T cell receptor beta chains from one sample in a study of blood T cell repertoires in COVID-19. The protocol was immunoSEQ multiplex PCR, while the TCRdb copy is restricted to in-frame clones and leaves out a portion. The sample yields about 63,000 clones, 70% to 80% seen once. Source material: peripheral blood. These receptors were taken from a human donor in a cohort sampled during active COVID-19. The CDR3 runs from the conserved cysteine through the conserved F or W.

j_gene,v_gene,len,CDR3aa
TRBJ2-1,TRBV11-2,15,CASSLGLAGVYEQFF
TRBJ2-7,TRBV10-2,14,CASLHGTVTYEQYF
TRBJ2-7,TRBV3-1/TRBV3-2,15,CASSPGNRGGYEQYF
TRBJ2-7,TRBV4-1,15,CASSQADMASYEQYF
TRBJ2-7,TRBV4-2,17,CASSQDRPGAAQGEQYF
TRBJ1-4,TRBV4-1,17,CASSQAGQGRSNEKLFF
TRBJ1-6,TRBV11-2,15,CASSLDRRQNSPLHF
TRBJ1-2,TRBV11-2,13,CASSTRTGYGYTF
TRBJ2-2,TRBV5-1,13,CASSFTGAGELFF
TRBJ2-7,TRBV4-3,13,CASSQKTGYEQYF
TRBJ2-1,TRBV24-1,17,CATSGVKRSLSYNEQFF
TRBJ2-1,TRBV28,16,CASSLGASGRYNEQFF
TRBJ2-1,TRBV7-2,15,CASSVTGTRPNEQFF
TRBJ2-3,TRBV24-1,13,CATGQGGSDTQYF
TRBJ1-2,TRBV11-2,15,CASSLVPGTGNGYTF
TRBJ2-5,TRBV4-2,15,CASSQETTSKETQYF
TRBJ1-1,TRBV7-3,15,CASSLDGHLGTEAFF
TRBJ2-2,TRBV7-2,15,CASSLTRGTPGELFF
TRBJ2-3,TRBV11-2,15,CASSLRGLSTDTQYF
TRBJ1-4,TRBV4-1,13,CASSNRQGEKLFF
TRBJ2-3,TRBV11-3,16,CASSSRGQGLSDTQYF
TRBJ2-1,TRBV18,16,CASSLLSGSSYNEQFF
TRBJ2-5,TRBV3-1/TRBV3-2,16,CASSQYRDRGQETQYF
TRBJ2-7,TRBV7-9,14,CASSLASGRSEQYF
TRBJ1-2,TRBV29-1,14,CSVAVIRGPDGYTF
TRBJ2-5,TRBV7-9,14,CASSHGTLQETQYF
TRBJ2-2,TRBV5-1,15,CASSLAGQSTGELFF
TRBJ1-1,TRBV19,15,CASSIDGVANTEAFF
TRBJ1-2,TRBV28,15,CASSFLDIPTYGYTF
TRBJ2-7,TRBV3-1/TRBV3-2,16,CASSQEWGRDFYEQYF
TRBJ2-5,TRBV12-3/TRBV12-4,12,CASSQDTETQYF